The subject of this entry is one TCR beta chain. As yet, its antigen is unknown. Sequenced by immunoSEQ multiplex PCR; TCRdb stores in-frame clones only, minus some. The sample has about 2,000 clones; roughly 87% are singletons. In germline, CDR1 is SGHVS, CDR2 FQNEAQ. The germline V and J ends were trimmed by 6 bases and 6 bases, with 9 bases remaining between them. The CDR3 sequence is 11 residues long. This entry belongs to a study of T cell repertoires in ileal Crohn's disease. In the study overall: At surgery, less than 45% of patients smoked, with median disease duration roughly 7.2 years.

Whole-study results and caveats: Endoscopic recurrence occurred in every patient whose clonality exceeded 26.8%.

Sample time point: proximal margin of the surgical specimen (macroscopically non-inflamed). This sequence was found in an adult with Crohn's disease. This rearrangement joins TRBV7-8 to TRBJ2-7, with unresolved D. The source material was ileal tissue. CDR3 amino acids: CASSAASEQYF. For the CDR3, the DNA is TGTGCCAGCAGTGCGGCCTCCGAGCAGTACTTC.